One and the same sample provided the 17 T cell receptor beta chains below, sequenced in a study of T cells after yellow fever vaccination. MiXCR, run by TCRdb on the 5' RACE reads, gives a single entry per CDR3 protein. The sample lists approximately 580,000 distinct CDR3 sequences; roughly 17% were seen once. The source material was PBMCs, sampled 5 days after the first yellow fever vaccination. These receptors all come from a man between 18 and 35 years old who received the YFV17D yellow fever vaccine.

This clonotype was counted only a few times. The genes are TRBV6-1 and TRBJ1-6, with D maybe TRBD1 (5 bases). V lost 4 bases to trimming and J lost 9 bases, with 13 bases between them. Germline assignment: CDR1 MNHNS and CDR2 SASEGT. The CDR3 is made up of 14 amino acids. The CDR3 coding sequence is TGTGCCAGCAGTGCCCAGCGGGGGGGTTCACCCCTCCACTTT. It specifies CASSAQRGGSPLHF.

This chain connects TRBV7-9 to TRBJ1-1; D gene uncertain. The CDR3 runs 11 residues. Trimming took 5 bases from V and 6 from J, leaving 7 bases between them. Germline CDR1 and CDR2: SEHNR and FQNEAQ (reference sequence). Here the CDR3 reads CASSPTAEAFF. DNA of the CDR3: TGTGCCAGCAGCCCGACGGCTGAAGCTTTCTTT.

This chain uses TRBV5-4 with TRBJ2-7, with D possibly matching TRBD2 (5 bases). V was pared by 8 bases and J by 1 base, with 16 bases between. Germline V gene data show CDR1 as SGHNT and CDR2 as YYREEE (reference sequence). The CDR3 runs to 14 residues. The CDR3 DNA reads as TGTGCCAGTAGTCGGGGTTATGGGTCCTACGAGCAGTACTTC. Translating gives CASSRGYGSYEQYF.

The rearrangement links TRBV15 to TRBJ2-7, with D perhaps being TRBD1 or TRBD2 (5 bases each). Germline lookup yields CDR1 LNHNV and CDR2 YYDKDF (reference sequence). The CDR3 is made up of 15 amino acids. With 4 bases removed from V and 2 bases from J, the gap between germline ends came to 15 bases. The CDR3 DNA is TGTGCCACCAGCAAAGACAGACCCGGGGCCTACGAGCAGTACTTC. This gives the protein CATSKDRPGAYEQYF. The full variable domain, rest sourced from reference TRBV15 and TRBJ2-7, is DAMVIQNPRYQVTQFGKPVTLSCSQTLNHNVMYWYQQKSSQAPKLLFHYYDKDFNNEADTPDNFQSRRPNTSFCFLDIRSPGLGDTAMYLCATSKDRPGAYEQYFGPGTRLTVT.

This clonotype turned up a few times. This chain uses TRBV7-2 with TRBJ2-1; D unclear. The CDR3 contains 15 residues. Germline CDR1 reads SGHTA; CDR2 reads FQGNSA. V gave up 3 bases and J gave up 2 bases, with 11 bases separating them. CDR3 sequence (DNA): TGTGCCAGCAGCTTGCCCCTAGGGCCCTACAATGAGCAGTTCTTC. Translated, it gives CASSLPLGPYNEQFF.

This clonotype was detected a few times. The chain has TRBV5-1 and TRBJ2-7; the match to TRBD2 covers 14 bases. The length of the CDR3 is 14 residues. After removal of 4 bases from V and 7 bases from J, the junction contained 4 bases not matched to a gene. Germline V gives CDR1 SGHRS, CDR2 YFSETQ. The CDR3 sequence: CASSPGLAGGEQYV. DNA for the CDR3: TGCGCCAGCAGCCCCGGACTAGCGGGGGGTGAGCAGTACGTC.

The chain recombines TRBV29-1 with TRBJ1-6, with D possibly being TRBD1 (6 bases). CDR1 SQVTM and CDR2 ANQGSEA come from the germline V gene. V was shortened by 5 bases and J by 8 bases, with 13 bases between the two germline ends. The CDR3 extends over 13 amino acids. The CDR3 region is CSVQTGADSPLHF. The DNA for the CDR3 is TGCAGCGTTCAGACAGGCGCCGATTCACCCCTCCACTTT.

The chain is built from TRBV5-1 and TRBJ2-7, with 9 positions matching TRBD1. The germline CDR1 and CDR2 sequences are SGHRS and YFSETQ. J was trimmed by 3 bases and V by 2 bases; bases with no gene match: 3. The CDR3 totals 14 residues. The CDR3 spells CASSLGQGIYEQYF. As DNA, the CDR3 is TGCGCCAGCAGCTTAGGACAGGGGATCTACGAGCAGTACTTC.

This clonotype occurred a few times. This chain connects TRBV5-5 to TRBJ2-1; either TRBD1 or TRBD2 may supply D (6 bases each). The CDR3 totals 13 residues. Trimming left V 3 bases short and J 10 bases short, with 14 bases between. Germline CDR1 SGHKS, CDR2 YYEKEE (reference sequence). CDR3 amino acids: CASSWGAANEQFF. The CDR3 nucleotides are TGTGCCAGCAGCTGGGGGGCAGCTAACGAGCAGTTCTTC.

The chain has TRBV5-4 and TRBJ2-4; D may be TRBD2 (7 bases). This CDR3 region has 15 residues. V shed 2 bases and J shed 3 bases, with 12 bases lying between them. Germline CDR1 reads SGHNT; CDR2 reads YYREEE (reference sequence). The CDR3 DNA sequence: TGTGCCAGCAGCTTCGGGGGGCTGGACAAAAACATTCAGTACTTC. It codes for CASSFGGLDKNIQYF.

This clonotype showed up just a few times. The chain employs TRBV7-3 and TRBJ2-1, with D unresolved. Trimming removed 5 bases at V and 6 bases at J, with 14 bases between. Germline CDR1 and CDR2: SGHTA and FQGTGA. The CDR3 sequence is 14 residues long. As DNA, the CDR3 is TGTGCCAGCAGCCCCATGGGATCCGTCAATGAGCAGTTCTTC. The encoded protein is CASSPMGSVNEQFF.

This clonotype was detected a few times. The V and J genes are TRBV20-1 and TRBJ2-5; 8 nucleotides match TRBD2. Germline V gene data show CDR1 as DFQATT and CDR2 as SNEGSKA (reference sequence). With V trimmed by 5 bases and J by 0 bases, 8 bases remained unmatched. The CDR3 sequence is 15 residues long. CDR3 region: CSAPFGGGNQETQYF. In DNA form, the CDR3 reads TGCAGTGCTCCGTTTGGCGGGGGGAACCAAGAGACCCAGTACTTC.

The chain joins TRBV7-9 to TRBJ2-5, with D uncertain. Germline V CDR1 and CDR2: SEHNR, FQNEAQ (reference sequence). V gave up 4 bases and J gave up 5 bases, with 14 bases separating them. The CDR3 runs 14 residues. CDR3 sequence reads: CASSSRVQWETQYF. Written as DNA, the CDR3 is TGTGCCAGCAGCTCCCGGGTACAGTGGGAGACCCAGTACTTC.

This clonotype was detected a few times. The V call is TRBV29-1, the J call TRBJ2-7; 8 positions agree with TRBD1. V trimming: 0 bases; J trimming: 12 bases; junction bases outside the gene matches: 7. The CDR3 totals 12 residues. CDR1 is SQVTM and CDR2 is ANQGSEA in the germline V gene. The CDR3 protein is CSVEDVDRAWYV. CDR3 DNA: TGCAGCGTTGAAGATGTGGACAGGGCGTGGTACGTC.

The chain has TRBV18 and TRBJ2-3; 9 bases fit TRBD2. Germline V lookup: CDR1 KGHSH, CDR2 LQKENI. The V and J ends lost 3 bases and 3 bases, in that order; junction bases with no gene match: 4. CDR3 length: 15 amino acids. The CDR3 is CASSPSAGGTDTQYF. The CDR3 coding sequence is TGTGCCAGCTCACCGTCAGCGGGAGGAACAGATACGCAGTATTTT.

This clonotype has just a few counts. This sequence joins TRBV10-3 and TRBJ2-1, with D unclear. V was shortened by 0 bases and J by 5 bases, with 8 bases between the two germline ends. CDR3 length equals 14 residues. The germline V gene encodes CDR1 ENHRY and CDR2 SYGVKD. CDR3 amino acids: CAISESAPDNEQFF. The CDR3 nucleotides read TGTGCCATCAGTGAGTCGGCCCCGGACAATGAGCAGTTCTTC.

The chain joins TRBV27 to TRBJ2-1; 7 nucleotides align to TRBD2. Germline V lookup: CDR1 MNHEY, CDR2 SMNVEV (reference sequence). V lost 6 bases to trimming and J lost 0 bases; unmatched junction nucleotides: 5. The CDR3 is made up of 15 amino acids. The CDR3 DNA follows: TGTGCCAGCAGCCGGACTAGTTACTCCTACAATGAGCAGTTCTTC. It codes for CASSRTSYSYNEQFF.